Shown below are 19 T cell receptor beta chains from a single sample sequenced in a study of Ad26.COV2.S vaccination and SARS-CoV-2 variants. As for treatment: some 19 received Ad26.COV2.S at low or high dose, single or two shots; roughly five received placebo; per-sample allocation not given. The samples were gathered on day 63 after the first injection of vaccine or placebo. Produced via immunoSEQ multiplex PCR; TCRdb's table is partial and in-frame only. This sample carries roughly 380,000 clones, 85% of them seen once, and the ten largest clones take approximately 3.5%. Sequences were derived from peripheral blood, sampled in a trial of Ad26.COV2.S vaccine versus placebo. The receptors stem from a person aged 18-60 years who received the Ad26.COV2.S COVID-19 vaccine or a placebo.

The rearrangement joins TRBV9 to TRBJ2-3, with 7 positions matching TRBD2. Germline CDR1 reads SGDLS; CDR2 reads YYNGEE. CDR3 length equals 14 residues. Unmatched junction bases numbered 9, after V lost 10 bases and J lost 1 base. CDR3 coding DNA: TGTGCCGGCTCGCGGGGGATGGGCACAGATACGCAGTATTTT. This encodes CAGSRGMGTDTQYF. Complete variable domain (other parts from reference TRBV9 and TRBJ2-3): DSGVTQTPKHLITATGQRVTLRCSPRSGDLSVYWYQQSLDQGLQFLIQYYNGEERAKGNILERFSAQQFPDLHSELNLSSLELGDSALYFCAGSRGMGTDTQYFGPGTRLTVL.

The chain couples TRBV19 to TRBJ2-3; 12 nucleotides match TRBD1. The V gene end was trimmed by 3 bases and the J gene end by 4 bases; junction bases not matched to a gene: 5. This CDR3 comprises 16 residues. Germline lookup yields CDR1 LNHDA and CDR2 SQIVND (reference sequence). CDR3 DNA: TGTGCCAGTAGTATGTACGGGACAGGGGGCGCAGATACGCAGTATTTT. Protein sequence: CASSMYGTGGADTQYF.

This sequence joins TRBV5-4 and TRBJ1-2; 7 nucleotides match TRBD1. This CDR3 is built from 14 residues. The V gene end was trimmed by 0 bases and the J gene end by 5 bases; junction bases not matched to a gene: 4. Germline lookup yields CDR1 SGHNT and CDR2 YYREEE (reference sequence). CDR3 bases: TGTGCCAGCAGCTTGGAGGGACAGAGATATGGCTACACCTTC. Translating it yields CASSLEGQRYGYTF.

This clone has only one observation. The chain has TRBV29-1 and TRBJ2-5; no definite D call. Per the germline V gene, CDR1 is SQVTM and CDR2 is ANQGSEA. V shed 0 bases and J shed 1 base, with 6 bases lying between them. The CDR3 sequence is 13 residues long. Here the CDR3 reads CSVEEQLQETQYF. The CDR3 nucleotides are TGCAGCGTTGAAGAACAGCTCCAAGAGACCCAGTACTTC.

The chain uses TRBV18 and TRBJ2-7, with TRBD2 identical over 8 bases. The V and J ends lost 3 bases and 3 bases, in that order; junction bases with no gene match: 7. Per the germline V gene, CDR1 is KGHSH and CDR2 is LQKENI. The CDR3 spans 15 residues. The CDR3 sequence is CASSPGAGAFYEQYF. CDR3 bases: TGTGCCAGCTCACCCGGAGCGGGAGCCTTCTACGAGCAGTACTTC.

The chain employs TRBV11-2 and TRBJ2-5; maybe TRBD2 (5 bases). This CDR3 comprises 17 residues. CDR1 and CDR2 (germline): SGHAT, FQNNGV. The V end was cut by 1 base, the J end by 0 bases, with 15 bases between. CDR3: CASSLGQARVYQETQYF. The CDR3 DNA reads TGTGCCAGCAGCTTAGGTCAGGCGCGGGTGTACCAAGAGACCCAGTACTTC.

This clone was counted between two and nine times. J is TRBJ1-6 and V is TRBV5-1, with D possibly being TRBD1 (5 bases). V gave up 4 bases and J gave up 5 bases, with 16 bases separating them. Germline V CDR1 and CDR2: SGHRS, YFSETQ. This CDR3 has 16 amino acids. CDR3 nucleotides: TGCGCCAGCAGCCCCAATGAAGGGGCGAATAATTCACCCCTCCACTTT. Amino acids: CASSPNEGANNSPLHF.

The chain joins TRBV18 to TRBJ1-1, with D hard to call. This CDR3 comprises 14 residues. CDR1 and CDR2 from the germline V gene are KGHSH and LQKENI. Trimming took 4 bases from V and 5 from J, leaving 14 bases between them. The CDR3 DNA follows: TGTGCCAGCTCACGTCTGGACGAAAGGACTGAAGCTTTCTTT. Its translation: CASSRLDERTEAFF.

The CDR3 DNA follows: TGCAGTGCTAGTCGGAGGCTCACAGGGGTTGGCACAGATACGCAGTATTTT. The encoded protein is CSASRRLTGVGTDTQYF. The chain couples TRBV20-1 to TRBJ2-3; 7 bases agree with TRBD1. Germline CDR1 and CDR2: DFQATT and SNEGSKA (reference sequence). V dropped 3 bases and J dropped 1; count of bases not matched to a gene: 13. The CDR3 is 17 amino acids.

This sequence joins TRBV7-9 and TRBJ2-1; 9 bases line up with TRBD2. V lost 0 bases to trimming and J lost 10 bases; unmatched junction nucleotides: 1. The CDR3 has 13 amino acids. Germline CDR1 is SEHNR and CDR2 is FQNEAQ (reference sequence). CDR3: CASSLALAGEQFF. The CDR3 coding sequence is TGTGCCAGCAGCTTAGCGCTAGCGGGAGAGCAGTTCTTC. The variable domain in full, with the rest retrieved from reference TRBV7-9 and TRBJ2-1, is DTGVSQNPRHKITKRGQNVTFRCDPISEHNRLYWYRQTLGQGPEFLTYFQNEAQLEKSRLLSDRFSAERPKGSFSTLEIQRTEQGDSAMYLCASSLALAGEQFFGPGTRLTVL.

This clone was observed a handful of times. V is TRBV28 and J is TRBJ1-1; 7 bases map to TRBD1. V lost 6 bases and J lost 5; bases outside the gene matches: 6. CDR3 length: 13 amino acids. Germline CDR1 reads MDHEN; CDR2 reads SYDVKM. The CDR3 is CASRLDRVTEAFF. In DNA form, the CDR3 reads TGTGCCAGCAGGCTAGACAGGGTTACTGAAGCTTTCTTT. The variable domain in full, with the rest retrieved from reference TRBV28 and TRBJ1-1, is DVKVTQSSRYLVKRTGEKVFLECVQDMDHENMFWYRQDPGLGLRLIYFSYDVKMKEKGDIPEGYSVSREKKERFSLILESASTNQTSMYLCASRLDRVTEAFFGQGTRLTVV.

This CDR3 reads CASSTRVAAPYNEQFF. The CDR3 DNA reads as TGTGCCAGCAGCACAAGGGTAGCGGCACCCTACAATGAGCAGTTCTTC. The chain combines TRBV4-2 with TRBJ2-1, with D possibly matching TRBD2 (6 bases). Trimming removed 5 bases from V and 2 bases from J, with 16 bases in between. The CDR3 has 16 amino acids. Germline values: CDR1 LGHNA, CDR2 YNFKEQ.

A remark on this clone: The sample carries other DNA sequences with the same CDR3. The chain joins TRBV18 to TRBJ2-5; D remains ambiguous. The V gene's germline CDR1 is KGHSH and CDR2 LQKENI. The ends were cut back, 1 base at V and 5 bases at J, with 5 bases in the middle. The CDR3 runs 12 residues. DNA of the CDR3: TGTGCCAGCTCACCACTGAGGGAGACCCAGTACTTC. Protein: CASSPLRETQYF.

CDR3 in amino acids: CASSEQGYTGELFF. The DNA for the CDR3 is TGTGCCAGTAGTGAACAGGGATACACCGGGGAGCTGTTTTTT. The chain employs TRBV19 and TRBJ2-2; tentative D call: TRBD1 (6 bases). The CDR3 consists of 14 residues. Germline loops: CDR1 LNHDA, CDR2 SQIVND (reference sequence). Trimming stripped 5 bases from V and 3 bases from J, with 10 bases between.

J is TRBJ2-3 and V is TRBV18; 7 nucleotides line up with TRBD2. Germline loops: CDR1 KGHSH, CDR2 LQKENI. This CDR3 is built from 14 residues. V gave up 5 bases and J gave up 6 bases; unmatched junction bases: 8. This CDR3 is CASSYTREGDTQYF. CDR3 nucleotide sequence: TGTGCCAGCTCATACACAAGGGAGGGGGATACGCAGTATTTT.

V is TRBV18 and J is TRBJ1-3; TRBD1 aligns across 7 bases. The CDR3 is 15 amino acids. V trimming: 4 bases; J trimming: 0 bases; junction bases outside the gene matches: 3. The V gene's germline CDR1 is KGHSH and CDR2 LQKENI. The CDR3 nucleotides are TGTGCCAGCTCACTGGGACAGATCTCTGGAAACACCATATATTTT. As protein: CASSLGQISGNTIYF.

V is TRBV19 and J is TRBJ1-5; TRBD1 is a possible D gene (6 bases). There are 15 residues in the CDR3. With 3 bases removed from V and 4 bases from J, the gap between germline ends came to 13 bases. Germline loops: CDR1 LNHDA, CDR2 SQIVND (reference sequence). CDR3 sequence reads: CASSIGGRGNQPQHF. The CDR3 DNA reads TGTGCCAGTAGTATTGGGGGCAGGGGAAATCAGCCCCAGCATTTT.

The genes are TRBV5-4 and TRBJ1-6; 8 positions agree with TRBD1. The CDR3 contains 15 residues. V lost 4 bases, J lost 7 bases, and 7 bases stayed unmatched. Per the germline V gene, CDR1 is SGHNT and CDR2 is YYREEE (reference sequence). In DNA, the CDR3 is TGTGCCAGCAGCCGCGGACAGGGAGACAATTCACCCCTCCACTTT. This sequence encodes CASSRGQGDNSPLHF. Drawing the rest from reference TRBV5-4 and TRBJ1-6, the complete variable domain is ETGVTQSPTHLIKTRGQQVTLRCSSQSGHNTVSWYQQALGQGPQFIFQYYREEENGRGNFPPRFSGLQFPNYSSELNVNALELDDSALYLCASSRGQGDNSPLHFGNGTRLTVT.

In DNA form, the CDR3 reads TGCGCCAGCAGCTTGACAGCCCGCACAGATACGCAGTATTTT. Amino acids: CASSLTARTDTQYF. The gene calls are TRBV5-1 and TRBJ2-3; no reliable D call. CDR3 length: 14 residues. Germline CDR1 is SGHRS and CDR2 is YFSETQ. Trimming shortened V by 1 base and J by 1 base, and 7 bases separated the two germline ends.